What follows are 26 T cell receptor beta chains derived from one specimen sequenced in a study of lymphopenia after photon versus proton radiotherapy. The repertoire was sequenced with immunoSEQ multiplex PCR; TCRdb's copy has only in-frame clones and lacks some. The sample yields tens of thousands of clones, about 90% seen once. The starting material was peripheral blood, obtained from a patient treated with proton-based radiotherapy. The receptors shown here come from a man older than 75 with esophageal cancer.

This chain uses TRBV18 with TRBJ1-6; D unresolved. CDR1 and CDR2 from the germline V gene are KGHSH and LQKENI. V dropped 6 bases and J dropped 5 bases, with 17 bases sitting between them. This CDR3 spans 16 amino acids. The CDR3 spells CASSPVNRHDNSPLHF. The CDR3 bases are TGTGCCAGCTCTCCCGTCAATAGGCATGATAATTCACCCCTCCACTTT.

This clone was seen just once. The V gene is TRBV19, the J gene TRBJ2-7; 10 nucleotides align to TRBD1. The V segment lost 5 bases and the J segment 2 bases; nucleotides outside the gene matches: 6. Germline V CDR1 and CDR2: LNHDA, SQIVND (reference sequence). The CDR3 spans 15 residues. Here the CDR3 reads CASSPWTGGAYEQYF. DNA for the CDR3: TGTGCCAGTAGTCCCTGGACAGGGGGGGCCTACGAGCAGTACTTC.

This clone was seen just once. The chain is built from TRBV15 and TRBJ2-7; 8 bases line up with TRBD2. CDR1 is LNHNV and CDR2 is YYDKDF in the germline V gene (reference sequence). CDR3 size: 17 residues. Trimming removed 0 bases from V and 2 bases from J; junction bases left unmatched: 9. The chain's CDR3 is CATSRDWGPAGAYEQYF. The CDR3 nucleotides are TGTGCCACCAGCAGAGATTGGGGTCCAGCGGGAGCCTACGAGCAGTACTTC.

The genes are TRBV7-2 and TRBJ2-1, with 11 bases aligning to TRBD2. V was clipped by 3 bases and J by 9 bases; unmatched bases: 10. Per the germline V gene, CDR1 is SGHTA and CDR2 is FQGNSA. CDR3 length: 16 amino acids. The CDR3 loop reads CASSLVAGGPNTEQFF. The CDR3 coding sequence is TGTGCCAGCAGCTTGGTAGCGGGAGGGCCTAATACTGAGCAGTTCTTC.

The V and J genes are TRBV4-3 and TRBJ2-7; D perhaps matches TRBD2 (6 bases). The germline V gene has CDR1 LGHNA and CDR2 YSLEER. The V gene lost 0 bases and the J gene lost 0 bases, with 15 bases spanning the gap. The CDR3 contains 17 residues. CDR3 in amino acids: CASSQEGLATPSYEQYF. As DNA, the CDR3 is TGCGCCAGCAGCCAAGAAGGGCTAGCGACCCCCTCCTACGAGCAGTACTTC.

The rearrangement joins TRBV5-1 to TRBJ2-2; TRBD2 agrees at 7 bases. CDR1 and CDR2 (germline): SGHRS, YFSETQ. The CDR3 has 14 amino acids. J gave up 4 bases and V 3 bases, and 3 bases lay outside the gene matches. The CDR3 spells CASSSGLLTGELFF. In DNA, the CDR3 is TGCGCCAGCAGCTCGGGACTACTCACCGGGGAGCTGTTTTTT.

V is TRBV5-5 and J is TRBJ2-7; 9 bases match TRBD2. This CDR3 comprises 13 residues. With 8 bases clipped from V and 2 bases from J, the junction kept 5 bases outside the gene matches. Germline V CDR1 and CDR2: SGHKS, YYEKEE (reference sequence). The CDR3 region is CASSSGNPYEQYF. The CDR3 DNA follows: TGTGCCAGTTCTAGCGGGAACCCCTACGAGCAGTACTTC.

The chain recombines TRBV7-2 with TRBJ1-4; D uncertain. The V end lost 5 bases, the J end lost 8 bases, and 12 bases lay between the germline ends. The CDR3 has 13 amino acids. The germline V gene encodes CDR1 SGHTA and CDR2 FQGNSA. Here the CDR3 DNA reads TGTGCCAGCAGCCAGTGGGCGAGAGAAAAACTGTTTTTT. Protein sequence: CASSQWAREKLFF.

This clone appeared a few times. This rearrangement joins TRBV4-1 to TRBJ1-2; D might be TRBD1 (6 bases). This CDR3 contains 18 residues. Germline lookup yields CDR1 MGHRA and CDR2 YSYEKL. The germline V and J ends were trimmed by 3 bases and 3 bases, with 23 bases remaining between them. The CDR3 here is CASSQGIDRRRLDYGYTF. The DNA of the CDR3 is TGCGCCAGCAGCCAGGGTATAGACAGGCGGCGCTTAGACTATGGCTACACCTTC.

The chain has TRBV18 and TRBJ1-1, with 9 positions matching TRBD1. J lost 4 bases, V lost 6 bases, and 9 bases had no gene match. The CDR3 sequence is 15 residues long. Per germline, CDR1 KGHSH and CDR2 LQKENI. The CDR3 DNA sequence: TGTGCCAGCTCCCCGGGACAGGGAAAGGGCACTGAAGCTTTCTTT. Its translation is CASSPGQGKGTEAFF.

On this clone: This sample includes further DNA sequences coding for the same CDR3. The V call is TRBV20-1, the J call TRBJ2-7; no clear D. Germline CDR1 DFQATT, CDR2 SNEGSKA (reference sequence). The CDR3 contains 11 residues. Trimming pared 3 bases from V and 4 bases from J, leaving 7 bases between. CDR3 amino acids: CSARGSYEQYF. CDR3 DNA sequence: TGCAGTGCTAGGGGCAGTTACGAGCAGTACTTC.

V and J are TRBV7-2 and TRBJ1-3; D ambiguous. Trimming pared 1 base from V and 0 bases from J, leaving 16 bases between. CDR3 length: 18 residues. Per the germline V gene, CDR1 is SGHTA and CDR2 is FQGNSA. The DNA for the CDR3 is TGTGCCAGCAGCTTAGACGGGCTACTCGGAAGCTCTGGAAACACCATATATTTT. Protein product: CASSLDGLLGSSGNTIYF.

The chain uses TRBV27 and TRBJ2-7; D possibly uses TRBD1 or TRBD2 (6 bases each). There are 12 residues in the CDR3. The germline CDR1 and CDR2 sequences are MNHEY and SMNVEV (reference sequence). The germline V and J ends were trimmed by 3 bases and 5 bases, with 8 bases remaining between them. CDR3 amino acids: CASSFGGHEQYF. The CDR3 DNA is TGTGCCAGCAGTTTCGGGGGCCACGAGCAGTACTTC.

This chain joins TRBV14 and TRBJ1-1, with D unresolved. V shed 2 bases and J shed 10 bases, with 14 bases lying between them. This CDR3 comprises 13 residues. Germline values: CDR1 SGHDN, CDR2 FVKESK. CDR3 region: CASSQQWQVGAFF. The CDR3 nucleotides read TGTGCCAGCAGCCAACAATGGCAGGTAGGAGCTTTCTTT.

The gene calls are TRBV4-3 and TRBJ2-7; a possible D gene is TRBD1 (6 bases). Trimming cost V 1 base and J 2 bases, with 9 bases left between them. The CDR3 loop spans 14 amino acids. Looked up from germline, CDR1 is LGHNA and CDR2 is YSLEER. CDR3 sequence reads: CASSQAGVPYEQYF. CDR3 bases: TGCGCCAGCAGCCAAGCAGGGGTCCCCTACGAGCAGTACTTC.

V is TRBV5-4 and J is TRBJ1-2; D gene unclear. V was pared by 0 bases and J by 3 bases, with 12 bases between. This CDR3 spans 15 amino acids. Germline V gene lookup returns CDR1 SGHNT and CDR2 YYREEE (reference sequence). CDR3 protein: CASSLDPGGDYGYTF. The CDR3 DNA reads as TGTGCCAGCAGCTTGGATCCGGGCGGGGACTATGGCTACACCTTC.

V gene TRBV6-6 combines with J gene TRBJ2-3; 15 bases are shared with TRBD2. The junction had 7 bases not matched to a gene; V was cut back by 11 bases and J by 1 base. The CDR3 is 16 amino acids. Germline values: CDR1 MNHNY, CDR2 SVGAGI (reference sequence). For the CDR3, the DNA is TGTGCCGGGCGGACTAGCGGGGGGGCCGGCACAGATACGCAGTATTTT. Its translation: CAGRTSGGAGTDTQYF.

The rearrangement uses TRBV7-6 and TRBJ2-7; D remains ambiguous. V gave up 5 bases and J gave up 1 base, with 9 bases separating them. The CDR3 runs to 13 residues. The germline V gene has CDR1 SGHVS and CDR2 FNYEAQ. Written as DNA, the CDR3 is TGTGCCAGCAGCCCTCGACAATCCTACGAGCAGTACTTC. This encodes CASSPRQSYEQYF.

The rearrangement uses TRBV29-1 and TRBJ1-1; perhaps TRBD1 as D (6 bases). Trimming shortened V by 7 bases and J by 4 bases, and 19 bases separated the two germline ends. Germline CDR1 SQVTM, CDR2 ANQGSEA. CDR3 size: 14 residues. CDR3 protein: CSGAVGGESTEAFF. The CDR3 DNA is TGCAGCGGGGCAGTTGGGGGCGAGAGCACTGAAGCTTTCTTT. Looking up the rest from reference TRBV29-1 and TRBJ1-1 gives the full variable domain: SAVISQKPSRDICQRGTSLTIQCQVDSQVTMMFWYRQQPGQSLTLIATANQGSEATYESGFVIDKFPISRPNLTFSTLTVSNMSPEDSSIYLCSGAVGGESTEAFFGQGTRLTVV.

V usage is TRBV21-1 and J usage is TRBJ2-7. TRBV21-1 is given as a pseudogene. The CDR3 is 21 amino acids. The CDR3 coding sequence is TGTGCCAGCAGAAGGGGGGCTAGAGGGGCAGCGGCTAACAGTCGCACCTACGAGCAGTACTTC. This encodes CASRRGARGAAANSRTYEQYF.

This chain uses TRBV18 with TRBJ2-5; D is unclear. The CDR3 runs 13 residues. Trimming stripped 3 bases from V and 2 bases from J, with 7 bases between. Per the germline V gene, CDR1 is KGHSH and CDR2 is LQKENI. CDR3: CASSPGRQETQYF. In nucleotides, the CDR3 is TGTGCCAGCTCACCCGGACGGCAAGAGACCCAGTACTTC.

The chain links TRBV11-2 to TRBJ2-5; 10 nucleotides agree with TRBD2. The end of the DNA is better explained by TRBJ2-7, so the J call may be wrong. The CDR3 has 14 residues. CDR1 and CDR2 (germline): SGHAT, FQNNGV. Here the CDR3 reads CASSLTSGTSEQYF. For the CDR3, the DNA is TGTGCCAGCAGCTTAACTAGCGGGACTTCCGAGCAGTACTTC.

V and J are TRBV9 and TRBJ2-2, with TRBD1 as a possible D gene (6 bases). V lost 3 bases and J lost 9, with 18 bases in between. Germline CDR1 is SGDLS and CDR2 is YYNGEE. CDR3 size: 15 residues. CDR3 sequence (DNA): TGTGCCAGCAGCGCTGGACAGTGGAGTACCAGGGAGCTGTTTTTT. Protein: CASSAGQWSTRELFF.

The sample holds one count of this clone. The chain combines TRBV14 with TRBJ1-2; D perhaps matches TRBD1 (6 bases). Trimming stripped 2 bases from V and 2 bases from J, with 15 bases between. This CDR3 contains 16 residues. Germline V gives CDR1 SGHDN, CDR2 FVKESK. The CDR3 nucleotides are TGTGCCAGCAGCCAACGCTCGGGGGCCGTAAACTATGGCTACACCTTC. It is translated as CASSQRSGAVNYGYTF.

CDR3: CASSEEGAGANVLTF. In DNA, the CDR3 is TGTGCCAGCAGTGAAGAGGGCGCTGGGGCCAACGTCCTGACTTTC. This rearrangement joins TRBV2 to TRBJ2-6; D gene ambiguous. The CDR3 has 15 amino acids. The germline gives CDR1 SNHLY, CDR2 FYNNEI. V lost 1 base and J 2 bases, leaving 6 bases between the germline ends.

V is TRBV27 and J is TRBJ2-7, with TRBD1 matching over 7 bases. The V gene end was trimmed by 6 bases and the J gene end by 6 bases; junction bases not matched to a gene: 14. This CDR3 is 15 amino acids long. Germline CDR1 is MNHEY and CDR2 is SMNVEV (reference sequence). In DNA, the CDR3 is TGTGCCAGCAGAGGGATACAGGGGTCGGGTTTCGAGCAGTACTTC. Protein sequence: CASRGIQGSGFEQYF.